This TCR beta chain emerged from a study of cytomegalovirus exposure and HLA in healthy donors. Overall study results and limits: A later analysis found TCR association rates differed by HLA locus, highest for DRB1 and lowest for HLA-C. Segments of the TCR beta V type were, in most cases, productive about 87% or about 30% of the time in an earlier analysis. Testing in vitro showed a few CMV-associated chains specific for CMV antigens.

V was pared by 6 bases and J by 5 bases, with 4 bases between. The germline CDR1 and CDR2 sequences are MDHEN and SYDVKM. CDR3 length: 10 residues. Notes on this clone: Its antigen is not known. The same CDR3 also results from other DNA sequences found in this sample.

With 60 Vbeta and 13 Jbeta primers, the PCR was carried out. Clones were read by immunoSEQ multiplex PCR, and TCRdb kept only the in-frame ones, dropping some. The sample lists some 150,000 clones, around 82% occurring once. The sample was PBMCs. This receptor was identified in a man aged 50-60 years in good health and CMV-seropositive. The chain uses TRBV28 and TRBJ1-2; D remains ambiguous. The CDR3, as DNA: TGTGCCAGCAGCAGATATGGCTACACCTTC. As protein: CASSRYGYTF.